A selection of T cell receptor beta chains follows, all from one sample in a study of early T cells in non-severe SARS-CoV-2 infection. TCRdb redid the calling of the 5' RACE reads with MiXCR, one entry per CDR3 protein. The data contain approximately 40,000 distinct CDR3 sequences, about 6% of them singletons. The material sequenced was whole blood, taken at baseline. The source of these receptors is an adult who was a healthcare worker with PCR-confirmed SARS-CoV-2 infection or an uninfected control (not recorded which). Both conserved end residues are part of each CDR3. The D gene is left open where the match is weak. Clone size is given for some rows only: seen once, a few or many times, or a class if the clone is expanded.

>TRBV7-6|TRBD2|NA|TRBJ2-5
TGTGCCAGCAGCCCCGCGGGGGGACAAGAGACCCAGTACTTC
CASSPAGGQETQYF
>TRBV12-3/TRBV12-4|NA|NA|TRBJ2-2
TGTGCCACCGGTGACGGAGGGGGGACCGGGGAGCTGTTTTTT
CATGDGGGTGELFF
>TRBV7-3|NA|few|TRBJ2-7
TGTGCCAGCAGCTACGCCGAGCAGTACTTC
CASSYAEQYF
>TRBV9|NA|NA|TRBJ2-7
TGTGCCAGCAGCTCCTGGGCGGAGTGGGCCTACGAGCAGTACTTC
CASSSWAEWAYEQYF
>TRBV11-3|NA|NA|TRBJ2-1
TGTGCCAGCAGCCCCCCCGGCGGGAATGAGCAGTTCTTC
CASSPPGGNEQFF
>TRBV29-1|NA|NA|TRBJ2-4
TGCAGCGTTGCCCGGGGGGCTGACATTCAGTACTTC
CSVARGADIQYF
>TRBV5-1|NA|NA|TRBJ1-1
TGCGCCAGCAGCTGGAGGGGCCTTGAGACTGAAGCTTTCTTT
CASSWRGLETEAFF
>TRBV9|NA|few|TRBJ2-3
TGTGCCAGCAGCGTATATGAGGATACGCAGTATTTT
CASSVYEDTQYF
>TRBV6-5|NA|NA|TRBJ2-7
TGTGCCAGCAGTCCCTCCACGTATAGCTCCTACGAGCAGTACTTC
CASSPSTYSSYEQYF
>TRBV28|TRBD1|many|TRBJ2-7
TGTGCCAGCAGTACCCCAGGGGGTGCCCCCTACGAGCAGTACTTC
CASSTPGGAPYEQYF
>TRBV7-2|TRBD2|medium-sized|TRBJ2-7
TGTGCCAGCAGCCTCGGACTAGACTCCTACGAGCAGTACTTC
CASSLGLDSYEQYF
>TRBV24-1|NA|few|TRBJ2-6
TGTGCCACCAGCCTCAACTCTGGGGCCAACGTCCTGACTTTC
CATSLNSGANVLTF
>TRBV4-1|NA|many|TRBJ2-3
TGCGCCAGCAGCCAAGTACTTAGAAGCACAGATACGCAGTATTTT
CASSQVLRSTDTQYF
>TRBV3-1|NA|many|TRBJ2-5
TGTGCCAGCAGCCCAATCCAGTTGGGAGAGACCCAGTACTTC
CASSPIQLGETQYF
>TRBV5-1|NA|many|TRBJ2-2
TGCGCCAGCACATTAAAAAGGGAGGCTGCCACGAACACCGGGGAGCTGTTTTTT
CASTLKREAATNTGELFF
>TRBV20-1|NA|many|TRBJ2-5
TGCAGTGCTAGCCCTGACATCCCATCGCCGGAAGAGACCCAGTACTTC
CSASPDIPSPEETQYF
>TRBV7-6|NA|many|TRBJ1-1
TGTGCCAGCAGCTTAGGACAGGAGAACACTGAAGCTTTCTTT
CASSLGQENTEAFF
>TRBV6-2/TRBV6-3|TRBD1|few|TRBJ2-7
TGTGCCAGCAGTTACGATCGGGACAGGGGCCACGAGCAGTACTTC
CASSYDRDRGHEQYF
>TRBV6-2/TRBV6-3|NA|NA|TRBJ1-5
TGTGCCAGCAGTTCCGCGGGGACCTTTTATCAGCCCCAGCATTTT
CASSSAGTFYQPQHF
>TRBV9|TRBD2|many|TRBJ2-3
TGTGCCAGCAGCGCGGGGGGGGGCCGCACAGATACGCAGTATTTT
CASSAGGGRTDTQYF
>TRBV11-2|TRBD2|NA|TRBJ2-1
TGTGCCAGCAGCTTGGGCGGGGGGGCCGATGAGCAGTTCTTC
CASSLGGGADEQFF
>TRBV11-2|TRBD2|many|TRBJ2-5
TGTGCCAGCAGGAACCCGGGAGGACATCTGGAGACCCAGTACTTC
CASRNPGGHLETQYF
>TRBV10-1|NA|NA|TRBJ2-7
TGCGCCAGCACACGGGACACCTCACCCTCCTACGAGCAGTACTTC
CASTRDTSPSYEQYF
>TRBV29-1|NA|few|TRBJ2-1
TGCAGCGTGAAAATGGGGGCCGTTTACAATGAGCAGTTCTTC
CSVKMGAVYNEQFF
>TRBV12-3/TRBV12-4|TRBD2|NA|TRBJ2-3
TGTGCCAGCAGTTTACCAGCGGGGGCAGATACGCAGTATTTT
CASSLPAGADTQYF
>TRBV29-1|NA|many|TRBJ2-7
TGCAGCGTTGAAATAGGTGAGGGATACGAGCAGTACTTC
CSVEIGEGYEQYF
>TRBV6-1|NA|NA|TRBJ2-5
TGTGCCAGCAGGCCCGCCGTAGCCCAGTACTTC
CASRPAVAQYF
>TRBV7-9|NA|few|TRBJ2-1
TGTGCCAGCAGCTATAGTGTCGGTGAGCAGTTCTTC
CASSYSVGEQFF
>TRBV7-8|NA|many|TRBJ2-3
TGTGCCAGCAGCTCAGGTAGCACAGATACGCAGTATTTT
CASSSGSTDTQYF
>TRBV20-1|TRBD2|many|TRBJ2-1
TGCAGTGCTAGGACTAGCGGGGTAAATGAGCAGTTCTTC
CSARTSGVNEQFF
>TRBV7-9|NA|many|TRBJ1-2
TGTGCCAGCAGCTACACAGCTAACTATGGCTACACCTTC
CASSYTANYGYTF
>TRBV28|NA|many|TRBJ1-1
TGTGCCAGCAGTTTAAGTAAACGGGGGAACACTGAAGCTTTCTTT
CASSLSKRGNTEAFF
>TRBV4-2|NA|many|TRBJ2-1
TGTGCCAGCAGCCCTACCGCTGGGCACGGCTCCTACAATGAGCAGTTCTTC
CASSPTAGHGSYNEQFF
>TRBV28|NA|many|TRBJ1-1
TGTGCCAGCAGGTTAAACGCTGAAGCTTTCTTT
CASRLNAEAFF
>TRBV11-2|NA|NA|TRBJ1-3
TGTGCCAGCAGCTGGGCAGGGAAGGTCGCTGGAAACACCATATATTTT
CASSWAGKVAGNTIYF
>TRBV3-1|NA|NA|TRBJ1-6
TGTGCCAGCAGCCAAGGTCGGGGGGCAGGCTATAATTCACCCCTCCACTTT
CASSQGRGAGYNSPLHF
>TRBV6-5|NA|NA|TRBJ2-7
TGTGCCAGCCACCGAGTGGGGGCCTCCTACGAGCAGTACTTC
CASHRVGASYEQYF
>TRBV29-1|NA|few|TRBJ1-1
TGCAGCGTTGCAGGATTAGGCGCTGAAGCTTTCTTT
CSVAGLGAEAFF
>TRBV24-1|NA|few|TRBJ1-2
TGTGCCACCAGTGATTCCACTCGATCCTATGGCTACACCTTC
CATSDSTRSYGYTF
>TRBV29-1|NA|few|TRBJ2-7
TGCAGCGTTCTCTCTTGGGACGAGCAGTACTTC
CSVLSWDEQYF
>TRBV6-4|NA|many|TRBJ2-3
TGTGCCAGCAGTAGCGGAGGCGGGACAGATACGCAGTATTTT
CASSSGGGTDTQYF
>TRBV7-9|TRBD1|NA|TRBJ2-7
TGTGCCAGCAGCCCCCGTGGCAGGGGGTTTCAGCACGAGCAGTACTTC
CASSPRGRGFQHEQYF
>TRBV5-6|NA|medium-sized|TRBJ2-7
TGTGCCAGCAGCTTGAGAGCCTACGAGCAGTACTTC
CASSLRAYEQYF
>TRBV5-1|TRBD1|few|TRBJ2-2
TGCGCCAGCTCAAGGACAGGGTGGGGAACCTCCGCGAACACCGGGGAGCTGTTTTTT
CASSRTGWGTSANTGELFF
>TRBV7-9|NA|many|TRBJ2-6
TGTGCCAGCAGCTTAAGACGCGAGGGTGCCAACGTCCTGACTTTC
CASSLRREGANVLTF
>TRBV21-1|NA|few|TRBJ2-1
TGTGCCCCCGTTCGAAGGTACCCCCGTGAGCAGTTCTTC
CAPVRRYPREQFF